Listed below are T cell receptor beta chains from one sample, sequenced in a study of identical twins. TCRdb re-called the 5' RACE reads through MiXCR, storing one row per CDR3 protein. The sample has 280,000 or so distinct CDR3 sequences, about 8.9% seen once; the top ten hold about 2.1%. The data also belong to a second study, concerning yellow fever vaccine responses in identical twins.

Sequencing was performed on memory (CD45RO+) T cells sorted from blood. The receptors stem from a woman under 30 in good health. Each CDR3 is given with its conserved first and last residue. D genes are given only for firm matches. The listing skips clone size in some rows; elsewhere it reads once, few, many or a size class.

J: TRBJ1-2; size: .; D: TRBD1; V: TRBV5-8; DNA: TGTGCCAGCAGCTTGGTTTTGGGACAGGGAATTGGCTATGGCTACACCTTC; CDR3: CASSLVLGQGIGYGYTF
J: TRBJ2-1; size: many; D: .; V: TRBV4-1; DNA: TGCGCCAGCAGCCATGCCGGGCTCTCCTCCTACAATGAGCAGTTCTTC; CDR3: CASSHAGLSSYNEQFF
J: TRBJ2-5; size: few; D: TRBD2; V: TRBV20-1; DNA: TGCAGTGCTAGAGGTTGGACTAGCGGGGGGGAAGAGACCCAGTACTTC; CDR3: CSARGWTSGGEETQYF
J: TRBJ2-2; size: .; D: TRBD1; V: TRBV5-6; DNA: TGTGCCAGCAGCTCCGCCGACAGGGGGTACACCGGGGAGCTGTTTTTT; CDR3: CASSSADRGYTGELFF
J: TRBJ1-1; size: many; D: TRBD1; V: TRBV7-9; DNA: TGTGCCAGCAGCTTAAGGGGGCAGGACACTGAAGCTTTCTTT; CDR3: CASSLRGQDTEAFF
J: TRBJ2-1; size: .; D: TRBD1; V: TRBV12-3/TRBV12-4; DNA: TGTGCCAGCAGTTCCCCTGCAGGGGGCTATGAGCAGTTCTTC; CDR3: CASSSPAGGYEQFF
J: TRBJ1-1; size: many; D: .; V: TRBV6-1; DNA: TGTGCCAGCAGTGAAGCCGTCGGATGGATGAACACTGAAGCTTTCTTT; CDR3: CASSEAVGWMNTEAFF
J: TRBJ2-1; size: .; D: .; V: TRBV5-1; DNA: TGCGCCAGCAGCTTCTCGACGACAAAGGACAATGAGCAGTTCTTC; CDR3: CASSFSTTKDNEQFF
J: TRBJ1-2; size: many; D: .; V: TRBV4-1; DNA: TGCGCCAGCAGAGAGGACAGCTCGTACTATGGCTACACCTTC; CDR3: CASREDSSYYGYTF
J: TRBJ2-6; size: many; D: TRBD1; V: TRBV12-3/TRBV12-4; DNA: TGTGCCAGCAGTCCGCGGGACAGGGGGGGAACCAACGTCCTGACTTTC; CDR3: CASSPRDRGGTNVLTF
J: TRBJ2-7; size: many; D: TRBD1; V: TRBV27; DNA: TGTGCCAGCAGTTTAATCGTACAGGGGGTCCACGAGCAGTACTTC; CDR3: CASSLIVQGVHEQYF
J: TRBJ2-4; size: .; D: .; V: TRBV6-8; DNA: TGTGCCAGCAGTTACTCGATCGATAACATTCAGTACTTC; CDR3: CASSYSIDNIQYF
J: TRBJ2-3; size: few; D: .; V: TRBV4-2; DNA: TGTGCCAGCAGCCAAGATCTTGGGCAGGGCGCAGATACGCAGTATTTT; CDR3: CASSQDLGQGADTQYF
J: TRBJ2-1; size: .; D: TRBD2; V: TRBV5-1; DNA: TGCGCCAGCCTCCGACTAGCGGGAAACAATGAGCAGTTCTTC; CDR3: CASLRLAGNNEQFF
J: TRBJ2-2; size: .; D: .; V: TRBV19; DNA: TGTGCCAGTAGTCCTGTGGGGCGGAACGGGGAGCTGTTTTTT; CDR3: CASSPVGRNGELFF
J: TRBJ2-3; size: .; D: .; V: TRBV3-1; DNA: TGTGCCAGCAGCCGGACTCGTCTAGCAGATACGCAGTATTTT; CDR3: CASSRTRLADTQYF
J: TRBJ1-5; size: .; D: .; V: TRBV29-1; DNA: TGCAGCGTTGTGGCAGGGGATAATCAGCCCCAGCATTTT; CDR3: CSVVAGDNQPQHF
J: TRBJ2-1; size: .; D: TRBD2; V: TRBV6-4; DNA: TGTGCCAGCGGGACTAGTGGGAATACTGAGCAGTTCTTC; CDR3: CASGTSGNTEQFF
J: TRBJ1-1; size: few; D: TRBD1; V: TRBV29-1; DNA: TGCAGCGCCGGACAGGGGATAGGGAACACTGAAGCTTTCTTT; CDR3: CSAGQGIGNTEAFF
J: TRBJ2-1; size: many; D: TRBD2; V: TRBV7-6; DNA: TGTGCCAGCAGCTTAGGGATACTAGCGGGAGGAGGAACTTACAATGAGCAGTTCTTC; CDR3: CASSLGILAGGGTYNEQFF
J: TRBJ2-1; size: .; D: .; V: TRBV3-1; DNA: TGTGCCACCTGCAAACGGTTACTGGGGGCATCCTACAATGAGCAGTTCTTC; CDR3: CATCKRLLGASYNEQFF
J: TRBJ2-3; size: few; D: TRBD2; V: TRBV7-2; DNA: TGTGCCAGCAGCCGGGGACTAGCGGGAGGGACAGATACGCAGTATTTT; CDR3: CASSRGLAGGTDTQYF
J: TRBJ2-2; size: few; D: .; V: TRBV3-1; DNA: TGTGCCAGCAAGACCGGAGGCGGAACCGGGGAGCTGTTTTTT; CDR3: CASKTGGGTGELFF
J: TRBJ1-1; size: many; D: .; V: TRBV12-3/TRBV12-4; DNA: TGTGCCAGCAGGTTCGAGGGACGCGGCGAAGCTTTCTTT; CDR3: CASRFEGRGEAFF
J: TRBJ2-5; size: many; D: .; V: TRBV4-1; DNA: TGCGCCAGCAGCCAAGGAGCCAGAACCCAAGAGACCCAGTACTTC; CDR3: CASSQGARTQETQYF
J: TRBJ2-7; size: few; D: .; V: TRBV7-2; DNA: TGTGCCAGCAGCTTACAGGCTTTGACCTACGAGCAGTACTTC; CDR3: CASSLQALTYEQYF
J: TRBJ2-3; size: few; D: .; V: TRBV12-3/TRBV12-4; DNA: TGTGCCAGCAGACGGACAGTAACAGATACGCAGTATTTT; CDR3: CASRRTVTDTQYF
J: TRBJ2-1; size: .; D: TRBD2; V: TRBV28; DNA: TGTGCCAGCAGCGTCGGGGGGGCAGGGGACAATGAGCAGTTCTTC; CDR3: CASSVGGAGDNEQFF